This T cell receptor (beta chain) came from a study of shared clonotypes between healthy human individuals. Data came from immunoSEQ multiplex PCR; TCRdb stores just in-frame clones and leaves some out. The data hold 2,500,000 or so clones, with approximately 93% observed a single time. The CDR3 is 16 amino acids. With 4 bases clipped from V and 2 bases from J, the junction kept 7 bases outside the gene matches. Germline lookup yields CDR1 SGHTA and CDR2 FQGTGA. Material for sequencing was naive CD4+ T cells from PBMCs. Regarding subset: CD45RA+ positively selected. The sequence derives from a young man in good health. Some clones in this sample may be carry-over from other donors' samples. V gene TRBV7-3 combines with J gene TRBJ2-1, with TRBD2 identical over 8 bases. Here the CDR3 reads CASSSRLAQTYNEQFF. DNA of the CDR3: TGTGCCAGCAGCTCCAGACTAGCGCAGACCTACAATGAGCAGTTCTTC.